In this sample, the clone carrying this T cell receptor (beta chain) turned up many times. The antigen is not known. The data were obtained in a study of CD8+CD57+ T cells in acquired aplastic anemia. Findings and limits, study-wide: Simpson's diversity of CD8+ cells was not significantly different in patients compared with controls. Over 25 shared CD8+ CDR3s appeared highly expressed within patients' immunodominant clones.

TCR beta VDJ and CDR3 profiling used genomic DNA as template. TCRdb ran MiXCR on the reads and lists one entry per CDR3 protein. The sample carries 170,000 or so distinct CDR3 sequences, around half recorded once. Patients chosen for sequencing had shown CD8+CD57+ cell expansion by flow cytometry. The diagnosis in all patients was severe acquired aplastic anemia. All patients were therapy-naive when blood was sampled. Germline values: CDR1 SEHNR, CDR2 FQNEAQ (reference sequence). The CDR3 consists of 13 residues. With 4 bases clipped from V and 4 bases from J, the junction kept 1 base outside the gene matches.

This clonotype was obtained from a human donor with aplastic anemia. The sequenced sample was sorted CD4+, CD8+, or CD8+CD57+ T cells (not recorded which) from PBMCs. The chain links TRBV7-9 to TRBJ1-1; TRBD1 agrees at 9 bases. Here the CDR3 DNA reads TGTGCCAGCAGCTACAGGGGGCCCACTGAAGCTTTCTTT. Translation: CASSYRGPTEAFF.